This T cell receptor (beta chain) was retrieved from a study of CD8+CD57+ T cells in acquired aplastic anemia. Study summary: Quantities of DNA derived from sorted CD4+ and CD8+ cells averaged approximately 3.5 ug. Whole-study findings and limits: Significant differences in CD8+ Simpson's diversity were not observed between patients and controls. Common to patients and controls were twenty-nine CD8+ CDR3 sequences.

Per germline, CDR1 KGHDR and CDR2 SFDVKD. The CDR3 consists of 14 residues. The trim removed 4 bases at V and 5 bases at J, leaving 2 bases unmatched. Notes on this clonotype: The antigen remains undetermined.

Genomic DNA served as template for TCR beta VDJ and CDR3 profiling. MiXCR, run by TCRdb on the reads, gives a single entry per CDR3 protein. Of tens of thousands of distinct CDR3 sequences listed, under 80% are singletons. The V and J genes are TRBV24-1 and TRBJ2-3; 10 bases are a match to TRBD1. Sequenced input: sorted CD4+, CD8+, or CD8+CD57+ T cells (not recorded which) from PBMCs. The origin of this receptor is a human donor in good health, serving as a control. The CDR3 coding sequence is TGTGCCACCAGTGACCGGACAGGGGGAGATACGCAGTATTTT. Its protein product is CATSDRTGGDTQYF.